Presented here are 12 T cell receptor beta chains from one specimen sequenced in a study of chemoradiotherapy in HPV16-positive cancers. Measured with immunoSEQ multiplex PCR; TCRdb has only the in-frame clones, and not every one. The data hold 15,000 to 20,000 clones, with 60% to 85% observed a single time. Sampling was carried out from a patient who underwent chemoradiotherapy. The receptors stem from a human donor with HPV-associated anogenital cancer.

The V and J genes are TRBV11-2 and TRBJ1-1; D gene uncertain. The V gene lost 3 bases and the J gene lost 2 bases, with 10 bases spanning the gap. CDR3 length equals 14 residues. The germline V gene encodes CDR1 SGHAT and CDR2 FQNNGV. The CDR3 DNA sequence: TGTGCCAGCAGCTTCAGCAGGCCCAACACTGAAGCTTTCTTT. This codes for CASSFSRPNTEAFF.

J is TRBJ1-2 and V is TRBV5-5; perhaps TRBD1 as D (5 bases). This CDR3 contains 15 residues. V was cut by 2 bases and J by 4 bases, with 15 bases left in between. In germline, CDR1 is SGHKS, CDR2 YYEKEE (reference sequence). The CDR3, as DNA: TGTGCCAGCAGCTTTTCCCCGACAGAAACCTATGGCTACACCTTC. This codes for CASSFSPTETYGYTF.

CDR3 loop: CASNTGQGFYGYTF. In DNA, the CDR3 is TGTGCCAGCAATACGGGACAGGGGTTCTATGGCTACACCTTC. The chain employs TRBV7-9 and TRBJ1-2, with 10 bases fitting TRBD1. Germline-derived CDR1 and CDR2 are SEHNR and FQNEAQ (reference sequence). The CDR3 has 14 amino acids. Germline trimming cut 7 bases from V and 4 bases from J; bases unmatched to any gene: 6.

The chain has TRBV4-2 and TRBJ1-3; TRBD1 matches 7 bases. The CDR3 is 16 residues long. The trim removed 3 bases at V and 3 bases at J, leaving 8 bases unmatched. From germline, CDR1 is LGHNA and CDR2 YNFKEQ. The DNA of the CDR3 is TGTGCCAGCAGCCATACGAAGGGGGCTTATGGAAACACCATATATTTT. Translated: CASSHTKGAYGNTIYF.

The CDR3 bases are TGTGCCAGCAGCTTGGCACCAGGGGCGGGGGGGGCCAACGTCCTGACTTTC. Translation: CASSLAPGAGGANVLTF. The chain combines TRBV5-6 with TRBJ2-6, with D perhaps given as TRBD1 or TRBD2 (6 bases each). Trimming shortened V by 0 bases and J by 4 bases, and 14 bases separated the two germline ends. The CDR3 consists of 17 residues. Germline CDR1 reads SGHDT; CDR2 reads YYEEEE.

J is TRBJ1-1 and V is TRBV10-3; TRBD1 agrees at 7 bases. With V trimmed by 7 bases and J by 4 bases, 9 bases remained unmatched. The CDR3 totals 14 residues. Germline V CDR1 and CDR2: ENHRY, SYGVKD. Written as DNA, the CDR3 is TGTGCCATCAAAATGACAGGGCAAGCCACTGAAGCTTTCTTT. This gives the protein CAIKMTGQATEAFF.

The gene calls are TRBV4-3 and TRBJ1-1, with 12 bases identical to TRBD1. V shed 3 bases, J shed 5 bases, and the junction held 4 bases outside the gene matches. CDR1 and CDR2 from the germline V gene are LGHNA and YSLEER. The CDR3 is 15 residues long. CDR3 amino acids: CASSHGGQGATEAFF. DNA of the CDR3: TGCGCCAGCAGCCACGGGGGACAGGGGGCAACTGAAGCTTTCTTT.

The J gene is TRBJ2-3, the V gene TRBV23-1; D gene ambiguous. TRBV23-1 is treated as an ORF (open reading frame) with a function not yet certain. The length of the CDR3 is 13 residues. The V and J ends lost 4 bases and 3 bases respectively, with 8 bases between them. CDR3: CASSRTTTDTQYF. The CDR3, as DNA: TGCGCCAGCAGTCGCACGACTACAGATACGCAGTATTTT.

The V call is TRBV18, the J call TRBJ1-2; no definite D call. The CDR3 totals 13 residues. From germline, CDR1 is KGHSH and CDR2 LQKENI. V lost 3 bases and J 4 bases, leaving 9 bases between the germline ends. CDR3 bases: TGTGCCAGCTCACCCCCGGCGGCCTATGGCTACACCTTC. This codes for CASSPPAAYGYTF.

The J gene is TRBJ1-1, the V gene TRBV25-1; D possibly corresponds to TRBD1 (6 bases). V lost 2 bases, J lost 1 base, and 11 bases lay in between. From germline, CDR1 is MGHDK and CDR2 SYGVNS. The CDR3 is made up of 15 amino acids. As DNA, the CDR3 is TGTGCCAGCAGTGAACGGTGGGGGGCGAACACTGAAGCTTTCTTT. Protein sequence: CASSERWGANTEAFF.

J is TRBJ1-1 and V is TRBV5-6, with 7 bases matching TRBD1. Germline V lookup: CDR1 SGHDT, CDR2 YYEEEE. Trimming cost V 0 bases and J 1 base; bases outside gene matches: 3. The CDR3 consists of 15 residues. The CDR3 nucleotides read TGTGCCAGCAGCTTGGAGGGGGCGGGGAACACTGAAGCTTTCTTT. Translation gives CASSLEGAGNTEAFF.

The V call is TRBV7-2, the J call TRBJ2-1, with D perhaps given as TRBD1 or TRBD2 (6 bases each). Germline V lookup: CDR1 SGHTA, CDR2 FQGNSA. V dropped 5 bases and J dropped 6 bases, with 17 bases sitting between them. There are 15 residues in the CDR3. The CDR3, as DNA: TGTGCCAGCAGCCCCCTCGTAGGGGGAGGCAATGAGCAGTTCTTC. This codes for CASSPLVGGGNEQFF.